This T cell receptor beta chain comes out of a study of OX40 agonist ivuxolimab in advanced cancers. Study overall: Dose-escalation subjects each had hepatocellular carcinoma, melanoma, renal cell or head and neck cancer. Subjects had a mean age of around 60 years, with a range of about 23 to 90; around 83% were male. Whole-study results and caveats: Relatively little clonal expansion, among the lowest observed, appeared in partial responders at 0.1-3.0 mg/kg. Averaging showed that CD8+ T cells had more expanded clones than CD4+ did.

Regarding this clone: The target antigen is unknown.

Assay: immunoSEQ multiplex PCR; the TCRdb copy retains only in-frame clones and omits some. The data show roughly 100,000 clones, with over 75% seen just once and approximately 0.3% held by the top ten. The origin of this receptor is an adult with an advanced solid tumor such as melanoma, head and neck, liver or kidney cancer. This sample comprised CD4+ or CD8+ T cells sorted from blood, obtained in a trial of the OX40 agonist ivuxolimab.

This CDR3 reads CASSPRSLGPNQETQYF. CDR3 nucleotides: TGTGCCAGTAGCCCCCGGTCCCTGGGCCCCAACCAAGAGACCCAGTACTTC. The chain employs TRBV19 and TRBJ2-5; D gene uncertain. V was pared by 6 bases and J by 0 bases, with 20 bases between. Per the germline V gene, CDR1 is LNHDA and CDR2 is SQIVND (reference sequence). This CDR3 has 17 residues.